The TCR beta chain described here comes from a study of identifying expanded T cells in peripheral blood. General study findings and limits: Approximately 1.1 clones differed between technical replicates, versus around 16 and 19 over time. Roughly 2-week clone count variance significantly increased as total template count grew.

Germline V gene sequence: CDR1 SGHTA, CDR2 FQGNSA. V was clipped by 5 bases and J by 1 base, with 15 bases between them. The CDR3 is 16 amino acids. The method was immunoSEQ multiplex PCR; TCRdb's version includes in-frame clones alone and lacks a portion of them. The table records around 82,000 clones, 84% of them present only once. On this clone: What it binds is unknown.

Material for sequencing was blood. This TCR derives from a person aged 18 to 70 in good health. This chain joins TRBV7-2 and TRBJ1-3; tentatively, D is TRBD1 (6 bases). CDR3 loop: CASSPPRGSSGNTIYF. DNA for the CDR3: TGTGCCAGCAGCCCGCCCAGGGGCTCGTCTGGAAACACCATATATTTT.